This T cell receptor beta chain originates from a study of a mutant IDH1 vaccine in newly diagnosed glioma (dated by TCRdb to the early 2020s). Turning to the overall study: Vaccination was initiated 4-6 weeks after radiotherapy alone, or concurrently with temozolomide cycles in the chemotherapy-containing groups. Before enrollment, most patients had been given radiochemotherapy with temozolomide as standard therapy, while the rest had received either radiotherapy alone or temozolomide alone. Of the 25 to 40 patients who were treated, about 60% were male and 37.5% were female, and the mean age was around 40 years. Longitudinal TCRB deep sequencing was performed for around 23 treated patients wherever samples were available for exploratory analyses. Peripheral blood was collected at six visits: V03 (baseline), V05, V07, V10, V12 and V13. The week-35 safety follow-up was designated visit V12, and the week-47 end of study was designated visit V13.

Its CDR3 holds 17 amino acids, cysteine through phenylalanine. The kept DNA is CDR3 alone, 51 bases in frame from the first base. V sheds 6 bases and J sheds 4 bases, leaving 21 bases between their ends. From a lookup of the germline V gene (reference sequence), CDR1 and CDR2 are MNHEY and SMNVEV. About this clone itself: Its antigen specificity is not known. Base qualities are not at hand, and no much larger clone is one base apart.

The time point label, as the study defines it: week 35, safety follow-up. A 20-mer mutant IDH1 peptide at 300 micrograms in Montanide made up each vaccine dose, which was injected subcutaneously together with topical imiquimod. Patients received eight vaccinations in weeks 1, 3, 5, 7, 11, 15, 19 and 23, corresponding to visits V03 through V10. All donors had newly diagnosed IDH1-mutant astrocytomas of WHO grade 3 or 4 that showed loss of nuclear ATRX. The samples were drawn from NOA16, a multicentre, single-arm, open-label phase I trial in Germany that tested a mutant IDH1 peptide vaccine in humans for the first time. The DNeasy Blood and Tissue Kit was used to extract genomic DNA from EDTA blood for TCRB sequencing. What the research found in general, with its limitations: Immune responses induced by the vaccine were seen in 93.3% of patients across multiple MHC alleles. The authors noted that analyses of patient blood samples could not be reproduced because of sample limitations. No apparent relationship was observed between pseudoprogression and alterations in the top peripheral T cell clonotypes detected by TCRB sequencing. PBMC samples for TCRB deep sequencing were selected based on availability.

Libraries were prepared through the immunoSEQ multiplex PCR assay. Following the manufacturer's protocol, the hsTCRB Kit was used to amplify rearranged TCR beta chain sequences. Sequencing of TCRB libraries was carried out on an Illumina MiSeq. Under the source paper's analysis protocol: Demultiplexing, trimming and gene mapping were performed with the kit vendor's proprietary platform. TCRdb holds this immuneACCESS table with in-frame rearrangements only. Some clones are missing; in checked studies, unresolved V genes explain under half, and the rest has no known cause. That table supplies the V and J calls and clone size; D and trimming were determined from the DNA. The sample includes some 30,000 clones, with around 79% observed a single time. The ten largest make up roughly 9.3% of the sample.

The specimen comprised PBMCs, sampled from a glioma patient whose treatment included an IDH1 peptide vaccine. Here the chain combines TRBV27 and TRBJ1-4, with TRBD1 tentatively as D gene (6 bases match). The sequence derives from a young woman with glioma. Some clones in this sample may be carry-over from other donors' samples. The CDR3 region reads CASRRLKGGAFNEKLFF. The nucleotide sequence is TGTGCCAGCAGGCGACTTAAAGGGGGGGCCTTTAATGAAAAACTGTTTTTT.